This TCR beta chain was identified in a study of tumor-infiltrating lymphocytes in oesophageal squamous cell carcinoma. One entry per CDR3 protein, called by TCRdb with MiXCR from the PCR reads. Counted here are about 12,000 distinct CDR3 sequences, roughly 54% occurring once; the ten biggest clones make up roughly 30%. This clonotype was seen a single time. The sequenced sample was esophageal tumor tissue. The TCR was taken from a female donor with esophageal squamous cell carcinoma.

The CDR3 sequence: CASSLTSGSYEQYF. As DNA, the CDR3 is TGTGCCAGCAGCTTGACTAGCGGGAGCTACGAGCAGTACTTC. The chain is built from TRBV11-2 and TRBJ2-7; TRBD2 matches 12 bases. The V and J ends lost 3 bases and 3 bases, in that order; junction bases with no gene match: 0. Germline CDR1 SGHAT, CDR2 FQNNGV. There are 14 residues in the CDR3.